This TCR beta chain stems from a study of PD-L1 blockade in urothelial cancer. Study overall: In about 2014 therapy began: atezolizumab 1,200 mg intravenously every 3 weeks. Once treatment had started, blood was analyzed at 3 weeks (second dose) and again at 6 weeks.

Time point defined: pretreatment peripheral blood. Patients' urothelial carcinoma was locally advanced or metastatic. Looked up from germline, CDR1 is SGHTA and CDR2 is FQGNSA. The CDR3 runs 13 residues. The V end lost 5 bases, the J end lost 5 bases, and 13 bases lay between the germline ends. Sequencing was performed with immunoSEQ multiplex PCR; in TCRdb, only in-frame clones are kept and a portion is missing. This table has 75,000 to 95,000 clones, 70% to 90% appearing once. Sequenced material: PBMCs, taken around atezolizumab (anti-PD-L1) treatment. This sequence joins TRBV7-2 and TRBJ2-7, with D possibly matching TRBD1 (6 bases). This receptor was identified in a man aged 40-49 years with urothelial cancer. CDR3 protein: CASSLSGTNEQYF. The CDR3 bases are TGTGCCAGCAGCCTTTCCGGGACAAACGAGCAGTACTTC.